This TCR beta chain was sequenced in a study of blood T cell repertoires in COVID-19. For the study at large: Samples came from the United States, Italy and Spain, spanning acute and convalescent COVID-19.

The trim removed 4 bases at V and 5 bases at J, leaving 11 bases unmatched. This CDR3 is 15 amino acids long. From germline, CDR1 is SGHRS and CDR2 YFSETQ. In the source study's methods: Estimated nucleated cell counts came from reference gene primer amplification. The data were produced by immunoSEQ multiplex PCR, yet TCRdb's version contains in-frame clones alone and is incomplete. D and trimming were read from the DNA, whereas the V and J calls and clone size are those reported in that table. This sample has over 150,000 clones; about 85% occur once, and the top ten carry approximately 8.2%. Sequenced input: peripheral blood. This clonotype was obtained from a woman of 80 years or more with COVID-19, enrolled during active disease. The genes are TRBV5-1 and TRBJ1-1; 7 bases match TRBD1. The CDR3, as DNA: TGCGCCAGCAGCCTAAGACAGGGTGGGGGTACTGAAGCTTTCTTT. This gives the protein CASSLRQGGGTEAFF.